The clone carrying this T cell receptor beta chain has more than one count but fewer than ten. Its antigen is not identified. This sample is part of a study of T cell repertoires in aging, cancer and after chemotherapy. Whole-study results and caveats: No conclusions about immunological memory after chemotherapy can be drawn from the repertoire data.

The template was genomic DNA from peripheral blood, not RNA. Rearranged V-D-J TRB sequences were amplified with a mixed TRB-A/B primer pool. TCRdb reanalysed the multiplex PCR reads using MiXCR and keeps one entry per CDR3 protein. This table has some 10,000 distinct CDR3 sequences, around 33% appearing once. Trimming stripped 5 bases from V and 1 base from J, with 11 bases between. The germline gives CDR1 KGHSH, CDR2 LQKENI. CDR3 length: 15 residues. Sequenced sample: blood. This receptor was obtained from a human donor in good health. J is TRBJ2-2 and V is TRBV18; the D call may be TRBD1 or TRBD2 (5 bases each). The CDR3 DNA follows: TGTGCCAGCTCATCCGGGACCGTGAACACCGGGGAGCTGTTTTTT. As protein: CASSSGTVNTGELFF. Full variable domain (missing parts from reference TRBV18 and TRBJ2-2): NAGVMQNPRHLVRRRGQEARLRCSPMKGHSHVYWYRQLPEEGLKFMVYLQKENIIDESGMPKERFSAEFPKEGPSILRIQQVVRGDSAAYFCASSSGTVNTGELFFGEGSRLTVL.